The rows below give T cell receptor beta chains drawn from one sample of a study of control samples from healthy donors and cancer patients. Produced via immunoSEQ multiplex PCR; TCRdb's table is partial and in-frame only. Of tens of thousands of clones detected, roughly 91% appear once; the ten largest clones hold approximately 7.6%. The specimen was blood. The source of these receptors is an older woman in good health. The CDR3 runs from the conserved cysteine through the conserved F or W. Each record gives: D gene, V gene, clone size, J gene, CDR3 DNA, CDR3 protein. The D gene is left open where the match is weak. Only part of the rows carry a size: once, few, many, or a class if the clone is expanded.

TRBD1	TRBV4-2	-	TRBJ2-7	TGTGCCAGCAGCCAAGAGGACAGGGGGTACGAGCAGTACTTC	CASSQEDRGYEQYF
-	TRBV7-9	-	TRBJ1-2	TGTGCCAGCAGCTTAGAGGTTAACTATGGCTACACCTTC	CASSLEVNYGYTF
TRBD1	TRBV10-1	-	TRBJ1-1	TGCGCCAGCAGTGAGATCGGGGACAGGGGTGGTGTGAACACTGAAGCTTTCTTT	CASSEIGDRGGVNTEAFF
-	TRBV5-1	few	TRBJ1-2	TGCGCCAGCAGCCTCCGGCAGGGAGGCTACACCTTC	CASSLRQGGYTF
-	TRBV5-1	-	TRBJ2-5	TGCGCCAGCAGCTTGGTAACGTCCCGGCCCGGGGCCGGCGAGACCCAGTACTTC	CASSLVTSRPGAGETQYF
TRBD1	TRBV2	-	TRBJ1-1	TGTGCCAGCAGTGTCGACAGGGACGGTACGGCTTTCTTT	CASSVDRDGTAFF
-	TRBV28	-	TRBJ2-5	TGTGCCAGCAGGACCCCGATGCCGGGCTCAGAGACCCAGTACTTC	CASRTPMPGSETQYF
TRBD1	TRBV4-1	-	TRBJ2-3	TGCGCCAGCAGCCAAGATCAGTGGCAGGGGGCAGATACGCAGTATTTT	CASSQDQWQGADTQYF
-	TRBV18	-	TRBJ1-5	TGTGCCAGCTCAATGACAGAGGGGCAGCCCCAGCATTTT	CASSMTEGQPQHF
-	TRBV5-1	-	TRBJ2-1	TGCGCCAGCAGCAAACTAGACGAATCTGGTGAGCAGTTCTTC	CASSKLDESGEQFF
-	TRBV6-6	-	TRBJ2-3	TGTGCCAGCAGTTACTCGAGGAGCACAGATACGCAGTATTTT	CASSYSRSTDTQYF
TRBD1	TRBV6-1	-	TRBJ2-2	TGTGCCAGCAGTCATCAGGACAGGGGGGTCGGGGAGCTGTTTTTT	CASSHQDRGVGELFF
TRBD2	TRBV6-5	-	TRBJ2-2	TGTGCCAGCGGCTACGCCGGGACTAGGGACGGGGAGCTGTTTTTT	CASGYAGTRDGELFF
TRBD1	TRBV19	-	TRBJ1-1	TGTGCCAGTAGTACCCCCAGGACAGGCCCAGTTACTGAAGCTTTCTTT	CASSTPRTGPVTEAFF
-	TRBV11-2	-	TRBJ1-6	TGTGCCAGCAGCTTAGTGGCAGGGATTGACTCACCCCTCCACTTT	CASSLVAGIDSPLHF
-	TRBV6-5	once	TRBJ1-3	TGTGCCAGCAGCCTTGTTAGCTCTGGAAACACCATATATTTT	CASSLVSSGNTIYF
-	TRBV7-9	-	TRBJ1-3	TGTGCCAGCAGCCGTGCCGAGGGTGGAAACACCATATATTTT	CASSRAEGGNTIYF
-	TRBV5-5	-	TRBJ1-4	TGTGCCAGCAGCACCCAGACAGCAGGATATGAAAAACTGTTTTTT	CASSTQTAGYEKLFF
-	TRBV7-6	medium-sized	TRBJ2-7	TGTGCCAGCAGCTTAGGACCCAACTACGAGCAGTACTTC	CASSLGPNYEQYF
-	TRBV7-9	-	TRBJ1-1	TGTGCCAGCAGCTTGAACACTGAAGCTTTCTTT	CASSLNTEAFF
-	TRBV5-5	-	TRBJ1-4	TGTGCCAGCAGTCCAGTTTCCTCCGGGGGGGAGGTTAATGAAAAACTGTTTTTT	CASSPVSSGGEVNEKLFF
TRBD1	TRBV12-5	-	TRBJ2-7	TGTGCTAGTGGTTTGGTACTGGACAGGATCTTCGAGCAGTACTTC	CASGLVLDRIFEQYF
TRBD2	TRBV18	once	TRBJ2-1	TGTGCCAGCTCACCCCGGACTAGCGGGAGCGGCGATGAGCAGTTCTTC	CASSPRTSGSGDEQFF
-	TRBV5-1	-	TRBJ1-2	TGCGCCAGCAGCATTGACAAGCTAGGCCCCTATGGCTACACCTTC	CASSIDKLGPYGYTF
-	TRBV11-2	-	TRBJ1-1	TGTGCCAGCAGCTTGGGGGCCGCTGCGAACACTGAAGCTTTCTTT	CASSLGAAANTEAFF
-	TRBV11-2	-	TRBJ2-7	TGTGCCAGCAGCTTAGCTTTGGCCCACGAGCAGTACTTC	CASSLALAHEQYF
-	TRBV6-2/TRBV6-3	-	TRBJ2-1	TGTGCCAGCAGTTACGGGGCCTTCAGAACTGAGCAGTTCTTC	CASSYGAFRTEQFF
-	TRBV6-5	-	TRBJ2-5	TGTGCCAGCACCGCCCCGGGGAGAGAGACCCAGTACTTC	CASTAPGRETQYF
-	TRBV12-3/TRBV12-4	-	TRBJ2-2	TGTGCCAGCAGTTTGACAGACACCGGGGAGCTGTTTTTT	CASSLTDTGELFF
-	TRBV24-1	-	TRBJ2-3	TGTGCCACCAGTGACCGGACTAGCACAGATACGCAGTATTTT	CATSDRTSTDTQYF
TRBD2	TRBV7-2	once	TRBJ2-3	TGTGCCAGCAGCCCCAGCGGGGGTAGCACAGATACGCAGTATTTT	CASSPSGGSTDTQYF
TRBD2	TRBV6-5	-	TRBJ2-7	TGTGCCAGCGGAGAGTGGGGAGGGGTCGACTACGAGCAGTACTTC	CASGEWGGVDYEQYF
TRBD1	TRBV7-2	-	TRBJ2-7	TGTGCCAGCAGTTGGACAGGAAACGGGGAGCAGTACTTC	CASSWTGNGEQYF
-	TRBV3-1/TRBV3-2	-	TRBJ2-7	TGTGCCAGCAGCCCTCTCGGGACACCGTACGAGCAGTACTTC	CASSPLGTPYEQYF
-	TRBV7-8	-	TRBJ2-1	TGTGCCAGCAGCTACGTTAGGGTTCTGGGCACCTACAATGAGCAGTTCTTC	CASSYVRVLGTYNEQFF
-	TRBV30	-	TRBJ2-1	TGTGCCTGGAGTGTAGGTGTCAATGAGCAGTTCTTC	CAWSVGVNEQFF
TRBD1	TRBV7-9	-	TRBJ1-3	TGTGCCAGCAGCGACACTGGGACAGTCTCTGGAAACACCATATATTTT	CASSDTGTVSGNTIYF
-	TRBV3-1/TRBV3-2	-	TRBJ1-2	TGTGCCAGCAGCCAAGAGCAGGGGCTGGTATCTGGCTACACCTTC	CASSQEQGLVSGYTF
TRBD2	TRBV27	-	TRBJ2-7	TGTGCCAGGAAACTAGCGGGAGGACCCTACGAGCAGTACTTC	CARKLAGGPYEQYF
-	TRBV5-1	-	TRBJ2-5	TGCGCCAGCAGCTTGGGACGCTCGGGGACCCAGTACTTC	CASSLGRSGTQYF
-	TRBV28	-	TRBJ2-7	TGTGCCAGCAGTCACAGCTACCGGCTGCAGAGCTCCTACGAGCAGTACTTC	CASSHSYRLQSSYEQYF
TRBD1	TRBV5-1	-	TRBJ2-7	TGCGCCAGCAGCTTGGGGGACAGGGCTTACTCCTACGAGCAGTACTTC	CASSLGDRAYSYEQYF
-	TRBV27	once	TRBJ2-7	TGTGCCAGCAGTTTATCCCCTGGGGACGGGACCTACGAGCAGTACTTC	CASSLSPGDGTYEQYF
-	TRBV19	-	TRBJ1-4	TGTGCCAGTAGTATGCCCAGCACTAATGAAAAACTGTTTTTT	CASSMPSTNEKLFF
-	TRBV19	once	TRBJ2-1	TGTGCCAGTAGTATCAGCGGAGACTCCTACAATGAGCAGTTCTTC	CASSISGDSYNEQFF
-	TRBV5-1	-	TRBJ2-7	TGCGCCAGCAGCTTGGTTGGGGACTCCTACGAGCAGTACTTC	CASSLVGDSYEQYF
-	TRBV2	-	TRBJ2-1	TGTGCCAGCAGTCAGGGATACAATGAGCAGTTCTTC	CASSQGYNEQFF
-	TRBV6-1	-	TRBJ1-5	TGTGCCAGCAGTGGGCGACAGGACCGGAGCAATCAGCCCCAGCATTTT	CASSGRQDRSNQPQHF
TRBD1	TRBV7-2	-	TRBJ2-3	TGTGCCAGCAGCTTCCAGGGGGCGTTCGCAGATACGCAGTATTTT	CASSFQGAFADTQYF
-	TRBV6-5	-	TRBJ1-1	TGTGCCAGCAACTCCGAGGGTCGGGGGAGTACTGAAGCTTTCTTT	CASNSEGRGSTEAFF
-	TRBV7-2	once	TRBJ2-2	TGTGCCAGCAGCTTATGGGTCACTACGAACACCGGGGAGCTGTTTTTT	CASSLWVTTNTGELFF
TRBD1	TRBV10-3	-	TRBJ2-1	TGTGCCTCGACGGACAGGGGAACGGGCAATGAGCAGTTCTTC	CASTDRGTGNEQFF
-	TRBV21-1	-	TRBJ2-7	TGTGCCAGCAGCACTGGACTAGCGAACTCCTACGAGCAGTACTTC	CASSTGLANSYEQYF
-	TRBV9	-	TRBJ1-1	TGTGCCAGCAGCGTAGACGGGGCCAGGAACACTGAAGCTTTCTTT	CASSVDGARNTEAFF
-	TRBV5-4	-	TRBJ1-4	TGTGCCAGCAGCCAGGGTGTTACTAATGAAAAACTGTTTTTT	CASSQGVTNEKLFF
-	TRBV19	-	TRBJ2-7	TGTGCCAGTAGTATAACGAGGGGTTACGAGCAGTACTTC	CASSITRGYEQYF
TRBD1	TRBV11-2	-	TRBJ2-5	TGTGCCAGCAGCTTAGAGACAGGGGTACAAGAGACCCAGTACTTC	CASSLETGVQETQYF
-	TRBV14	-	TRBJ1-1	TGTGCCAGCAGCCAAGGGTTCCTACAGGCTGAAGCTTTCTTT	CASSQGFLQAEAFF
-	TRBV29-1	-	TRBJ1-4	TGCAGCGTTGAAGCGGGGGCAGGGGAAAAACTGTTTTTT	CSVEAGAGEKLFF